What follows describes a single T cell receptor beta chain. The data belong to a study of patients and donors after allogeneic stem cell transplantation. Via MiXCR, TCRdb re-called the RT-PCR reads, giving one row per CDR3 protein. This sample yields around 150,000 distinct CDR3 sequences, of which about 32% are seen a single time; 3.2% belongs to the top ten. The CDR3 runs 17 residues. CDR1 and CDR2 from the germline V gene are DFQATT and SNEGSKA (reference sequence). With V trimmed by 0 bases and J by 6 bases, 10 bases remained unmatched. The sequence derives from a human donor who was either an allogeneic HSCT recipient or a stem cell or donor lymphocyte infusion donor (not recorded which). It is not recorded whose cells these are; they may come from a transplant donor. The sequencing input was blood, either unsorted or a sorted T cell fraction (not recorded which). This chain links TRBV20-1 with TRBJ2-1, with TRBD2 identical over 11 bases. The CDR3 DNA is TGCAGTGCTAGAGAAATACTAGCGGGAGTGGGGGTCAATGAGCAGTTCTTC. Its translation: CSAREILAGVGVNEQFF.